The next 28 T cell receptor beta chains were all read from a single sample in a study of T-cell memory formation after mild COVID-19. TCRdb fed the 5' RACE reads into MiXCR, producing one record per CDR3 protein. In the table there are approximately 430,000 distinct CDR3 sequences, about 25% of which are singletons. Sample: PBMCs or a T cell subset sorted from them (not recorded which). These receptor sequences come from an adult woman who had mild COVID-19 (a few samples of this study predate the infection). Cell type and time point are not known.

The table lists this clonotype with a few counts. This sequence joins TRBV7-2 and TRBJ2-1; D could derive from TRBD1 or TRBD2 (5 bases each). Trimming pared 2 bases from V and 6 bases from J, leaving 17 bases between. Germline V CDR1 and CDR2: SGHTA, FQGNSA. This CDR3 is built from 16 residues. The CDR3, as DNA: TGTGCCAGCAGCTTATGGGGCGGAGACGGACTCAATGAGCAGTTCTTC. This gives the protein CASSLWGGDGLNEQFF.

This clonotype was seen at least ten times. The CDR3 sequence: CASSLSGTGAFF. CDR3 in DNA: TGTGCCAGCAGCCTATCAGGGACCGGTGCTTTCTTT. V gene TRBV13 combines with J gene TRBJ1-1; possible D gene TRBD1, 5 bases. The CDR3 sequence is 12 residues long. In germline, CDR1 is PRHDT, CDR2 FYEKMQ (reference sequence). V lost 5 bases and J 11 bases, leaving 15 bases between the germline ends.

The J gene is TRBJ1-1, the V gene TRBV5-4, with no clear D. V was pared by 0 bases and J by 1 base, with 10 bases between. The CDR3 has 15 amino acids. The germline gives CDR1 SGHNT, CDR2 YYREEE (reference sequence). In DNA, the CDR3 is TGTGCCAGCAGCTTGGAGGTCTTAGGGAACACTGAAGCTTTCTTT. This codes for CASSLEVLGNTEAFF.

J is TRBJ1-2 and V is TRBV24-1; D might be TRBD1 (5 bases). CDR1 KGHDR and CDR2 SFDVKD come from the germline V gene. V dropped 8 bases and J dropped 1 base, with 16 bases sitting between them. The length of the CDR3 is 15 residues. CDR3 sequence reads: CATIIQGRNNYGYTF. CDR3 coding DNA: TGTGCCACCATAATCCAGGGACGGAATAACTATGGCTACACCTTC.

This clonotype was recorded a few times. The chain uses TRBV12-3 or TRBV12-4 and TRBJ1-1; D perhaps matches TRBD1 (5 bases). The CDR3 contains 15 residues. Trimming cost V 7 bases and J 6 bases, with 21 bases left between them. The CDR3 is CASTPRQSGQSEAFF. CDR3 nucleotides: TGTGCCAGCACCCCTAGACAGAGCGGTCAATCTGAAGCTTTCTTT.

This clonotype was counted only a few times. This chain joins TRBV18 and TRBJ2-1; TRBD2 agrees at 13 bases. After removal of 3 bases from V and 5 bases from J, the junction contained 7 bases not matched to a gene. CDR3 length equals 17 residues. The germline V gene encodes CDR1 KGHSH and CDR2 LQKENI. The chain's CDR3 is CASSPIGLAGVHNEQFF. Here the CDR3 DNA reads TGTGCCAGCTCACCCATCGGACTAGCGGGAGTCCACAATGAGCAGTTCTTC.

This clonotype has a handful of counts. As DNA, the CDR3 is TGTGCCAGCGAGCGGACAGGGACCTACGAGCAGTACTTC. Its protein is CASERTGTYEQYF. The V call is TRBV2, the J call TRBJ2-7; TRBD1 matches at 8 bases. CDR1 is SNHLY and CDR2 is FYNNEI in the germline V gene. V gave up 8 bases and J gave up 2 bases; unmatched junction bases: 5. This CDR3 is built from 13 residues.

This clonotype appeared many times. The J gene is TRBJ2-6, the V gene TRBV4-2; D unclear. V was pared by 3 bases and J by 4 bases, with 13 bases between. CDR1 is LGHNA, CDR2 YNFKEQ, per germline. CDR3 length equals 16 residues. CDR3 sequence: CASSQPTGSGANVLTF. CDR3 DNA sequence: TGTGCCAGCAGCCAGCCTACGGGTTCCGGGGCCAACGTCCTGACTTTC.

The V gene is TRBV12-3 or TRBV12-4, the J gene TRBJ2-2, with 7 bases identical to TRBD1. V lost 4 bases, J lost 4 bases, and 18 bases stayed unmatched. The CDR3 extends over 19 amino acids. Here the CDR3 reads CASSSTPLDRQHFTGELFF. DNA for the CDR3: TGTGCCAGCAGTTCCACACCCCTGGACAGGCAACACTTCACCGGGGAGCTGTTTTTT.

The chain employs TRBV20-1 and TRBJ1-2; a weak D match, TRBD1 (5 bases). Germline CDR1 is DFQATT and CDR2 is SNEGSKA (reference sequence). This CDR3 is 12 amino acids long. V dropped 5 bases and J dropped 4 bases, with 11 bases sitting between them. CDR3 DNA sequence: TGCAGTGCTTACACTGGGGGCTATGGCTACACCTTC. Amino acids: CSAYTGGYGYTF.

J is TRBJ2-1 and V is TRBV4-1, with D perhaps matching TRBD2 (6 bases). The V gene's germline CDR1 is MGHRA and CDR2 YSYEKL. With 1 base removed from V and 7 bases from J, the gap between germline ends came to 14 bases. The CDR3 sequence is 15 residues long. CDR3: CASSQAEWRGNEQFF. The CDR3 DNA reads TGCGCCAGCAGCCAAGCCGAATGGAGGGGTAATGAGCAGTTCTTC.

The chain has TRBV7-8 and TRBJ2-3; a weak D match, TRBD2 (5 bases). Germline V gives CDR1 SGHVS, CDR2 FQNEAQ. Between the trimmed V and J ends, which lost 5 bases and 1 base, there was a span of 16 bases. There are 16 residues in the CDR3. The CDR3 region has the DNA TGTGCCAGCAGCCCAAGGAGGCGATCCGGCACAGATACGCAGTATTTT. Its translation: CASSPRRRSGTDTQYF.

The sample holds a few counts of this clonotype. The chain is built from TRBV11-3 and TRBJ2-1; a possible D gene is TRBD2 (6 bases). V was pared by 5 bases and J by 3 bases, with 17 bases between. CDR1 SGHNT and CDR2 YENEEA come from the germline V gene. The CDR3 sequence is 16 residues long. CDR3 amino acids: CASSPGETEVYNEQFF. DNA for the CDR3: TGTGCCAGCAGCCCGGGGGAAACAGAAGTCTACAATGAGCAGTTCTTC.

The chain uses TRBV29-1 and TRBJ2-7; 7 bases fit TRBD2. CDR1 and CDR2 from the germline V gene are SQVTM and ANQGSEA. The J segment lost 4 bases and the V segment lost 3 bases, leaving 9 bases of the junction unmatched. The length of the CDR3 is 14 residues. The DNA for the CDR3 is TGCAGCGTTGAGGCGGGGGATTTCGAGTACGAGCAGTACTTC. Its translation: CSVEAGDFEYEQYF.

This clonotype was detected a few times. The V call is TRBV6-5, the J call TRBJ1-2; 8 nucleotides line up with TRBD1. Trimming removed 5 bases from V and 3 bases from J; junction bases left unmatched: 5. The germline V gene encodes CDR1 MNHEY and CDR2 SVGAGI. The CDR3 consists of 14 residues. CDR3 DNA: TGTGCCAGCAGTAACAGGGGGGGCGACTATGGCTACACCTTC. Its protein is CASSNRGGDYGYTF.

This chain uses TRBV5-4 with TRBJ2-7, with D uncertain. V lost 2 bases and J lost 1, with 16 bases in between. Germline V gene data show CDR1 as SGHNT and CDR2 as YYREEE (reference sequence). The CDR3 contains 16 residues. The CDR3 spells CASSFSLPAISYEQYF. Here the CDR3 DNA reads TGTGCCAGCAGCTTCTCTCTCCCGGCGATATCCTACGAGCAGTACTTC.

This chain links TRBV7-2 with TRBJ2-7; D gene uncertain. The CDR3 has 13 residues. The V gene's germline CDR1 is SGHTA and CDR2 FQGNSA. The germline V and J ends were trimmed by 5 bases and 0 bases, with 8 bases remaining between them. CDR3 in DNA: TGTGCCAGCAGCCCCCCCCACTCCTACGAGCAGTACTTC. This gives the protein CASSPPHSYEQYF.

This chain links TRBV5-4 with TRBJ1-2, with TRBD1 matching 8 bases. The CDR3 consists of 16 residues. Trimming at V came to 5 bases and at J to 3 bases, leaving 12 bases not matched to a gene. CDR1 is SGHNT, CDR2 YYREEE, per germline (reference sequence). CDR3 sequence: CASSLVSQGEYYGYTF. DNA for the CDR3: TGTGCCAGCAGTCTTGTGTCACAGGGGGAATACTATGGCTACACCTTC. Full variable domain (outside the CDR3, taken from reference TRBV5-4 and TRBJ1-2): ETGVTQSPTHLIKTRGQQVTLRCSSQSGHNTVSWYQQALGQGPQFIFQYYREEENGRGNFPPRFSGLQFPNYSSELNVNALELDDSALYLCASSLVSQGEYYGYTFGSGTRLTVV.

The genes are TRBV6-5 and TRBJ2-1, with 9 bases fitting TRBD2. J lost 3 bases, V lost 0 bases, and 6 bases had no gene match. The CDR3 has 17 residues. Germline assignment: CDR1 MNHEY and CDR2 SVGAGI. CDR3 DNA: TGTGCCAGCAGTTACTCTGGCGGGGGGGCGCGCTACAATGAGCAGTTCTTC. Amino acids: CASSYSGGGARYNEQFF.

This clonotype occurred a few times. V is TRBV4-2 and J is TRBJ2-3, with 7 bases that match TRBD2. With 3 bases clipped from V and 4 bases from J, the junction kept 4 bases outside the gene matches. The CDR3 covers 14 residues. CDR1 LGHNA and CDR2 YNFKEQ come from the germline V gene. Written as DNA, the CDR3 is TGTGCCAGCAGCCAGGGACTACGGGCAGATACGCAGTATTTT. Amino acid sequence: CASSQGLRADTQYF.

The CDR3 bases are TGTGCCAGCAGCTTAATGGGAGCTGGGGCCAACGTCCTGACTTTC. This translates into CASSLMGAGANVLTF. The chain has TRBV7-2 and TRBJ2-6; D possibly corresponds to TRBD2 (5 bases). Trimming removed 2 bases from V and 2 bases from J, with 7 bases in between. CDR3 length equals 15 residues. Germline V gene lookup returns CDR1 SGHTA and CDR2 FQGNSA.

This clonotype was found a few times. This chain uses TRBV18 with TRBJ1-1; D gene uncertain. The CDR3 covers 12 residues. With 6 bases removed from V and 2 bases from J, the gap between germline ends came to 7 bases. The V gene's germline CDR1 is KGHSH and CDR2 LQKENI. DNA of the CDR3: TGTGCCAGCTCCGACGTAAACACTGAAGCTTTCTTT. It is translated as CASSDVNTEAFF.

The chain joins TRBV7-9 to TRBJ2-1, with 9 nucleotides matching TRBD1. V shed 5 bases and J 2 bases; nucleotides not matched to a gene: 7. In germline, CDR1 is SEHNR, CDR2 FQNEAQ (reference sequence). The CDR3 runs to 16 residues. Here the CDR3 reads CASSPGDRDPYNEQFF. The CDR3 region has the DNA TGTGCCAGCAGCCCCGGGGACAGGGACCCCTACAATGAGCAGTTCTTC.

The chain couples TRBV4-1 to TRBJ1-2; D is ambiguous. The CDR3 spans 15 residues. Germline V lookup: CDR1 MGHRA, CDR2 YSYEKL. Trimming removed 3 bases from V and 3 bases from J, with 14 bases in between. Here the CDR3 DNA reads TGCGCCAGCAGCCAGTCTACCGGCCAAGACTATGGCTACACCTTC. This sequence encodes CASSQSTGQDYGYTF.

Only a few counts were recorded for this clonotype. The gene calls are TRBV6-5 and TRBJ2-3, with D tentatively TRBD1 or TRBD2 (5 bases each). The germline V and J ends were trimmed by 2 bases and 4 bases, with 13 bases remaining between them. This CDR3 contains 15 residues. CDR1 is MNHEY and CDR2 is SVGAGI in the germline V gene. In DNA, the CDR3 is TGTGCCAGCAGTTACGAGGCTAGCAGGGCAGATACGCAGTATTTT. This encodes CASSYEASRADTQYF.

In this sample, this clonotype turned up a few times. This chain links TRBV5-1 with TRBJ2-2, with 8 bases fitting TRBD1. Germline lookup yields CDR1 SGHRS and CDR2 YFSETQ. Trimming at V came to 0 bases and at J to 4 bases, leaving 8 bases not matched to a gene. The CDR3 is 17 residues long. The DNA of the CDR3 is TGCGCCAGCAGCTTGGAGGGCAGGGGGCGCAGCACCGGGGAGCTGTTTTTT. Translation gives CASSLEGRGRSTGELFF.

The chain uses TRBV7-9 and TRBJ1-1; the D is unclear. V shed 7 bases and J shed 0 bases, with 6 bases lying between them. In germline, CDR1 is SEHNR, CDR2 FQNEAQ (reference sequence). The CDR3 consists of 12 residues. The CDR3 is CASIEMNTEAFF. In DNA, the CDR3 is TGTGCCAGCATCGAAATGAACACTGAAGCTTTCTTT.

This clonotype was picked up many times. The V gene is TRBV7-3, the J gene TRBJ2-1; D uncertain. The CDR3 length is 14 residues. Trimming removed 5 bases at V and 5 bases at J, with 13 bases between. CDR1 is SGHTA and CDR2 is FQGTGA in the germline V gene. The CDR3 spells CASSIHWADNEQFF. CDR3 in DNA: TGTGCCAGCAGCATACATTGGGCAGACAATGAGCAGTTCTTC.